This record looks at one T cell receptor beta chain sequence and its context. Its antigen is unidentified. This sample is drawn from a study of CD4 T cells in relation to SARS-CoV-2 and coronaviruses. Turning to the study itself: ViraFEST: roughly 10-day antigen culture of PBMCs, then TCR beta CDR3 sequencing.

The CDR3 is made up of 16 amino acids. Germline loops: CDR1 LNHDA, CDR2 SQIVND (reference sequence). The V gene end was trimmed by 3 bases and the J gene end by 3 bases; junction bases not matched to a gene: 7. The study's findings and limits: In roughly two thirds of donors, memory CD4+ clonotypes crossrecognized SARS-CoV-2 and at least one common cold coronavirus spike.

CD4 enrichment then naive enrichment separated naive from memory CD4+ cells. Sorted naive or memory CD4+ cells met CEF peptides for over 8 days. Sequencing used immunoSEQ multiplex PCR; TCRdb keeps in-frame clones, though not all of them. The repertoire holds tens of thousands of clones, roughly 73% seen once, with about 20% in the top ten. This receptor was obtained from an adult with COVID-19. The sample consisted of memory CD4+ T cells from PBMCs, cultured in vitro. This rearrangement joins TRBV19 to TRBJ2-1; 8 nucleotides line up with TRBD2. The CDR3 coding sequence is TGTGCCAGTAGTATTACTAGCGGCCATTTCTACAATGAGCAGTTCTTC. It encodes CASSITSGHFYNEQFF.